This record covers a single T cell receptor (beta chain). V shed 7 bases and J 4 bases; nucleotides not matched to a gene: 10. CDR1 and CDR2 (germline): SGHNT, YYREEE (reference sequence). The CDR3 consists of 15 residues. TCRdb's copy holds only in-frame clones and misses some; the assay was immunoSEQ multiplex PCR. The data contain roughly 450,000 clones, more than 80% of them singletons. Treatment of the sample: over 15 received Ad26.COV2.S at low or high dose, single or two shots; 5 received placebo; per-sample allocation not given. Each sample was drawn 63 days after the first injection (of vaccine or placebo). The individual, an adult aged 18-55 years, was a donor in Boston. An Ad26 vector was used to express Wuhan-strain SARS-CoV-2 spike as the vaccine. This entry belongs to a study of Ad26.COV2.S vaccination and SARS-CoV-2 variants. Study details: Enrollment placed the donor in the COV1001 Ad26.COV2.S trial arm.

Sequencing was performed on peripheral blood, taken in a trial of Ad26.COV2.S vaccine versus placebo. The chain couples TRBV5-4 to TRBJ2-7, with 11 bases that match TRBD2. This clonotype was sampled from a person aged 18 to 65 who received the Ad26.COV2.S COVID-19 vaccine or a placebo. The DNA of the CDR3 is TGTGCCAGCCGAACCTGGACTAGCGGGCAGTACGAGCAGTACTTC. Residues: CASRTWTSGQYEQYF.